Listed below are T cell receptor beta chains from one sample, sequenced in a study of technical replicates of blood from a handful of donors. Data came from immunoSEQ multiplex PCR; TCRdb stores just in-frame clones and leaves some out. This repertoire shows about 71,000 clones, 92% found once; its top ten account for 0.41%. Sequencing used T cells isolated from PBMCs. The receptor source for this set is a human donor in good health. Both conserved end residues are part of each CDR3. D genes are given only for firm matches. Clone size is given for some rows only: seen once, a few or many times, or a class if the clone is expanded.

size: once; D: .; V: TRBV30; J: TRBJ2-7; DNA: TGTGCCTGGAGTGACCGCTGGCACGAGCAGTACTTC; CDR3: CAWSDRWHEQYF
size: .; D: .; V: TRBV27; J: TRBJ2-7; DNA: TGTGCCAGCCAGCCAGGGCAAGGTGGCGAGCAGTACTTC; CDR3: CASQPGQGGEQYF
size: once; D: .; V: TRBV27; J: TRBJ1-2; DNA: TGTGCCAGCAGTTTATCCAACTATAACTATGGCTACACCTTC; CDR3: CASSLSNYNYGYTF
size: .; D: .; V: TRBV2; J: TRBJ1-3; DNA: TGTGCCAGCAGTGAATCAAACTCTGGAAACACCATATATTTT; CDR3: CASSESNSGNTIYF
size: .; D: TRBD1; V: TRBV6-1; J: TRBJ2-5; DNA: TGTGCCAGCAGTGGCCAACAGGGGCGAGAGACCCAGTACTTC; CDR3: CASSGQQGRETQYF
size: .; D: TRBD1; V: TRBV27; J: TRBJ2-7; DNA: TGTGCCAGCAGTGACAGGGGGTACGAGCAGTACTTC; CDR3: CASSDRGYEQYF
size: .; D: TRBD1; V: TRBV28; J: TRBJ1-2; DNA: TGTGCCAGCATCGAGACAGGGGTCTATGGCTACACCTTC; CDR3: CASIETGVYGYTF
size: .; D: TRBD2; V: TRBV7-9; J: TRBJ2-7; DNA: TGTGCCAGCAGCCCCAAGCGGGAGAGTGAGCAGTACTTC; CDR3: CASSPKRESEQYF
size: .; D: TRBD2; V: TRBV5-1; J: TRBJ2-1; DNA: TGCGCCAGCAACGGTAAGGAGCGGGAGTCCTACAATGAGCAGTTCTTC; CDR3: CASNGKERESYNEQFF
size: .; D: TRBD1; V: TRBV5-8; J: TRBJ2-7; DNA: TGTGCCACCTTTACACCGGGACAGGGACTCTACGAGCAGTACTTC; CDR3: CATFTPGQGLYEQYF
size: .; D: .; V: TRBV14; J: TRBJ1-2; DNA: TGTGCCAGCAGCCGGGACACCGGTATATACACCTTC; CDR3: CASSRDTGIYTF
size: .; D: TRBD1; V: TRBV19; J: TRBJ2-7; DNA: TGTGCCAGTAGTTCCGGGACAGACTACGAGCAGTACTTC; CDR3: CASSSGTDYEQYF
size: .; D: TRBD1; V: TRBV18; J: TRBJ1-5; DNA: TGTGCCAGCTCACCAGGACAGGGAGGCCAGCCCCAGCATTTT; CDR3: CASSPGQGGQPQHF
size: .; D: .; V: TRBV10-1; J: TRBJ2-6; DNA: TGCGCCAGCCTTGCAGGCCAGCCTGGGGCCAACGTCCTGACTTTC; CDR3: CASLAGQPGANVLTF
size: .; D: TRBD2; V: TRBV7-2; J: TRBJ2-3; DNA: TGTGCCAGCAGCTTAACGAGCTTGGGACTAGCGGGAGGGCTTACGCAGTATTTT; CDR3: CASSLTSLGLAGGLTQYF
size: .; D: .; V: TRBV5-1; J: TRBJ2-1; DNA: TGCGCCAGCAGCTTGGTGACTAATAATGAGCAGTTCTTC; CDR3: CASSLVTNNEQFF
size: .; D: TRBD2; V: TRBV19; J: TRBJ2-1; DNA: TGTGCCAGTAGCAACCAGGCTAGCGGGAGTTTAAATGAGCAGTTCTTC; CDR3: CASSNQASGSLNEQFF
size: .; D: .; V: TRBV5-4; J: TRBJ1-1; DNA: TGTGCCAGCAGCTTGGATATTGTTGGGGAGGGTACTGAAGCTTTCTTT; CDR3: CASSLDIVGEGTEAFF
size: .; D: TRBD1; V: TRBV11-2; J: TRBJ1-2; DNA: TGTGCCAGCAGCCCCAACAGGGGTGTCTATGGCTACACCTTC; CDR3: CASSPNRGVYGYTF
size: few; D: .; V: TRBV19; J: TRBJ1-2; DNA: TGTGCCAGTAGTATAGCGGGACAAGGGCACTATGGCTACACCTTC; CDR3: CASSIAGQGHYGYTF
size: .; D: TRBD1; V: TRBV27; J: TRBJ1-5; DNA: TGTGCCAGCAGTCCGGGACAGGCCCTAGGGCCCCAGCATTTT; CDR3: CASSPGQALGPQHF
size: once; D: TRBD2; V: TRBV28; J: TRBJ2-5; DNA: TGTGCCAGCAGATCCGGGGGGGGAGAGACCCAGTACTTC; CDR3: CASRSGGGETQYF
size: .; D: TRBD1; V: TRBV18; J: TRBJ1-5; DNA: TGTGCCAGCTCACCCACGGGACAGGGGGCCGGTCAGCCCCAGCATTTT; CDR3: CASSPTGQGAGQPQHF
size: .; D: .; V: TRBV28; J: TRBJ1-5; DNA: TGTGCCAGCCGGCCGGGGGAGGCCCAGCCCCAGCATTTT; CDR3: CASRPGEAQPQHF
size: .; D: .; V: TRBV15; J: TRBJ1-1; DNA: TGTGCCACCAGCAGAACTGCAGGCTTTGCTTTCTTT; CDR3: CATSRTAGFAFF
size: .; D: TRBD1; V: TRBV6-1; J: TRBJ1-1; DNA: TGTGCCAGCAGTGGACCAGGGGGTAGCACTGAAGCTTTCTTT; CDR3: CASSGPGGSTEAFF
size: .; D: .; V: TRBV7-2; J: TRBJ2-3; DNA: TGTGCCAGCAGCTTTCAAGATACGCAGTATTTT; CDR3: CASSFQDTQYF
size: .; D: .; V: TRBV5-1; J: TRBJ2-5; DNA: TGCGCCAGCAGCTTACACCGGGGACAAGAGACCCAGTACTTC; CDR3: CASSLHRGQETQYF
size: .; D: TRBD1; V: TRBV4-3; J: TRBJ2-7; DNA: TGCGCCAGCAGCCAGGGACAGGGGGCCTACGAGCAGTACTTC; CDR3: CASSQGQGAYEQYF
size: .; D: TRBD1; V: TRBV30; J: TRBJ1-1; DNA: TGTGCCTGGAGAAGACAGGGTTTCATGAACACTGAAGCTTTCTTT; CDR3: CAWRRQGFMNTEAFF
size: once; D: TRBD2; V: TRBV7-7; J: TRBJ2-7; DNA: TGTGCTAGCAGGACGCCGGGACTAGCGTTGTCCTACGAGCAGTACTTC; CDR3: CASRTPGLALSYEQYF
size: .; D: TRBD2; V: TRBV4-3; J: TRBJ2-7; DNA: TGCGCCAGCAGCCAAACACCATATAGCGGGAGTAAAAACGAGCAGTACTTC; CDR3: CASSQTPYSGSKNEQYF
size: .; D: TRBD1; V: TRBV19; J: TRBJ2-7; DNA: TGTGCCACCTCCCAGGGGGCCTACGAGCAGTACTTC; CDR3: CATSQGAYEQYF
size: .; D: TRBD1; V: TRBV2; J: TRBJ1-2; DNA: TGTGCCAGCAGTGCAGAACAGGGGTATGGCTACACCTTC; CDR3: CASSAEQGYGYTF
size: .; D: .; V: TRBV25-1; J: TRBJ2-2; DNA: TGTGCCAGCAGTGAAAGTAGGGGTCACACCGGGGAGCTGTTTTTT; CDR3: CASSESRGHTGELFF
size: .; D: .; V: TRBV28; J: TRBJ1-2; DNA: TGTGCCAGCCTGGGCAGGTATGGCTACACCTTC; CDR3: CASLGRYGYTF
size: .; D: .; V: TRBV5-1; J: TRBJ1-4; DNA: TGCGCCAGCTCCACAGGGCTGGTGGGTGAAAAACTGTTTTTT; CDR3: CASSTGLVGEKLFF
size: .; D: TRBD1; V: TRBV5-6; J: TRBJ1-1; DNA: TGTGCCAGCAGCTTATTACAGGGGGCGCGGGGCACTGAAGCTTTCTTT; CDR3: CASSLLQGARGTEAFF
size: .; D: TRBD2; V: TRBV9; J: TRBJ2-7; DNA: TGTGCCAGCAGCGTCTCGAGCGGGAGGTACGAGCAGTACTTC; CDR3: CASSVSSGRYEQYF
size: .; D: .; V: TRBV2; J: TRBJ2-7; DNA: TGTGCCAGCGGGACTCGCTCCTACGAGCAGTACTTC; CDR3: CASGTRSYEQYF
size: .; D: TRBD1; V: TRBV5-4; J: TRBJ2-7; DNA: TGTGCCAGCAGCCCGTCGGCGACAGGGGGCTCCTACGAGCAGTACTTC; CDR3: CASSPSATGGSYEQYF
size: once; D: .; V: TRBV29-1; J: TRBJ2-5; DNA: TGCAGCGTTTTACAGCTCTACCAAGAGACCCAGTACTTC; CDR3: CSVLQLYQETQYF
size: .; D: TRBD2; V: TRBV18; J: TRBJ2-7; DNA: TGTGCCAGCTCACCAGGGGGAGGGCAGGGCGCCGAGCAGTACTTC; CDR3: CASSPGGGQGAEQYF
size: .; D: .; V: TRBV5-4; J: TRBJ1-2; DNA: TGTGCCAGCAGCTACGCAGGGATATGGGGCTACACCTTC; CDR3: CASSYAGIWGYTF
size: .; D: TRBD1; V: TRBV2; J: TRBJ1-2; DNA: TGTGCCAGCACGGCGGGACAGGGACAACTAGGCTATGGCTACACCTTC; CDR3: CASTAGQGQLGYGYTF
size: .; D: TRBD1; V: TRBV4-1; J: TRBJ2-1; DNA: TGCGCCAGCAGTCTAGCCGGGACAGGGTACAATGAGCAGTTCTTC; CDR3: CASSLAGTGYNEQFF
size: .; D: TRBD1; V: TRBV6-5; J: TRBJ2-7; DNA: TGTGCCAGCCTCCCGGTAGGGGGCGTCTCCGAGCAGTACTTC; CDR3: CASLPVGGVSEQYF
size: .; D: TRBD1; V: TRBV11-2; J: TRBJ2-7; DNA: TGTGCCAGCAGCCCAAAGGACAGGAGGTACGAGCAGTACTTC; CDR3: CASSPKDRRYEQYF
size: .; D: .; V: TRBV9; J: TRBJ1-1; DNA: TGTGCCAGCAGCCCGCAACTGGGGGGAGGCACTGAAGCTTTCTTT; CDR3: CASSPQLGGGTEAFF